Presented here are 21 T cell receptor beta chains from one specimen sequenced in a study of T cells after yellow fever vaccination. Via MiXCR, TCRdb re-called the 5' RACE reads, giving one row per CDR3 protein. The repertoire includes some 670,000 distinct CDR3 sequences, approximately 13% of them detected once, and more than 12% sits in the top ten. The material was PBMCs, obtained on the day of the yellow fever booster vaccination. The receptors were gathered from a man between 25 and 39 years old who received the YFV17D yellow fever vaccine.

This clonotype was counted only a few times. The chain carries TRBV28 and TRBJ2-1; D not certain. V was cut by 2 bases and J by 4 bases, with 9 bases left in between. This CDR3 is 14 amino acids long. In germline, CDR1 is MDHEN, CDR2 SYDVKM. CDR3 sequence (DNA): TGTGCCAGCAGTTTAAGCGAACCGTACAATGAGCAGTTCTTC. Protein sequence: CASSLSEPYNEQFF. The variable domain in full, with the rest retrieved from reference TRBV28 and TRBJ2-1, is DVKVTQSSRYLVKRTGEKVFLECVQDMDHENMFWYRQDPGLGLRLIYFSYDVKMKEKGDIPEGYSVSREKKERFSLILESASTNQTSMYLCASSLSEPYNEQFFGPGTRLTVL.

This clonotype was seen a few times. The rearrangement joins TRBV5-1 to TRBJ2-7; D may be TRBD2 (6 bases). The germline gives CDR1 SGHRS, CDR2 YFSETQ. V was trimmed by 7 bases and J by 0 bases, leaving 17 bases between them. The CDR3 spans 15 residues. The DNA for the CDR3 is TGCGCCAGCTCGATAGCGGTTACCCGCTCCTACGAGCAGTACTTC. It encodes CASSIAVTRSYEQYF. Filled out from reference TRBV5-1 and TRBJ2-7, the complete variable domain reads KAGVTQTPRYLIKTRGQQVTLSCSPISGHRSVSWYQQTPGQGLQFLFEYFSETQRNKGNFPGRFSGRQFSNSRSEMNVSTLELGDSALYLCASSIAVTRSYEQYFGPGTRLTVT.

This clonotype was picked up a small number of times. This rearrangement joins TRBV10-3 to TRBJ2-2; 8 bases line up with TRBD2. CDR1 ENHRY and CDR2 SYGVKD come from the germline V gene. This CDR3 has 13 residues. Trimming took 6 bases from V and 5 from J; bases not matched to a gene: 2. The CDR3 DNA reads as TGTGCCATCAGACTAGCGGAGACCGGGGAGCTGTTTTTT. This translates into CAIRLAETGELFF.

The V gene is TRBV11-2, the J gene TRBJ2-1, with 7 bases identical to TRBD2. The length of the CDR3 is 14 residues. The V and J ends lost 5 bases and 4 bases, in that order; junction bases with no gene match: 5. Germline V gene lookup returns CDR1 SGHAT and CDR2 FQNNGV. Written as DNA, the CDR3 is TGTGCCAGCAGCCGGGACTACCAGTACAATGAGCAGTTCTTC. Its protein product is CASSRDYQYNEQFF.

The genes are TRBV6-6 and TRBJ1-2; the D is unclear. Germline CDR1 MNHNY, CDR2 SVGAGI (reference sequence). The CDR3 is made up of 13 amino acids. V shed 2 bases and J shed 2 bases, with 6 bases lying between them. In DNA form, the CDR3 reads TGTGCCAGCAGTTACCAAGGGAACTATGGCTACACCTTC. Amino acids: CASSYQGNYGYTF.

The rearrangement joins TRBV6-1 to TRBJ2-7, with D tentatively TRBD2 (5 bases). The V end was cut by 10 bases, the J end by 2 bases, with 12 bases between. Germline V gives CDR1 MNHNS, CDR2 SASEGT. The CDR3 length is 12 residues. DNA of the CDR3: TGTGCCACCGGACTCGCACCCTACGAGCAGTACTTC. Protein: CATGLAPYEQYF.

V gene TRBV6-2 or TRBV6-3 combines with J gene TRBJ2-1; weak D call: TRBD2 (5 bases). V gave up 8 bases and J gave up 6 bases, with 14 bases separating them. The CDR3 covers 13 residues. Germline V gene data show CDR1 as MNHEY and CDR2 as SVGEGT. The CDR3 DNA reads TGTGCCAGCGGCCCGACTAAGCGCAATGAGCAGTTCTTC. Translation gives CASGPTKRNEQFF.

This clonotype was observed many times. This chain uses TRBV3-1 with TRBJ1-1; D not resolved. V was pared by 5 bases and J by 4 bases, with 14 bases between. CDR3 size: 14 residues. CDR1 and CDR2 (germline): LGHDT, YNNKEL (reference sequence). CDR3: CASSTAYISTEAFF. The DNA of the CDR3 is TGTGCCAGCAGCACGGCTTATATTTCCACTGAAGCTTTCTTT.

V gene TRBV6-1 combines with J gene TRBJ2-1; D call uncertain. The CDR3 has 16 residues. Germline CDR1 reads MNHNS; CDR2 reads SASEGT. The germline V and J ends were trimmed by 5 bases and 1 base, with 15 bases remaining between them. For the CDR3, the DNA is TGTGCCAGCAGTCGTGTTGGCGGCAATTCCTACAATGAGCAGTTCTTC. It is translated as CASSRVGGNSYNEQFF.

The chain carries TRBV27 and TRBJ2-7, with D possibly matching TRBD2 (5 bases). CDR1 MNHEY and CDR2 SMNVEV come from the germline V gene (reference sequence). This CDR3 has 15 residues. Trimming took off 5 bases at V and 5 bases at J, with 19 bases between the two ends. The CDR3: CASSQGLEPRNEQYF. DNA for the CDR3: TGTGCCAGCAGTCAAGGACTCGAACCGAGAAACGAGCAGTACTTC.

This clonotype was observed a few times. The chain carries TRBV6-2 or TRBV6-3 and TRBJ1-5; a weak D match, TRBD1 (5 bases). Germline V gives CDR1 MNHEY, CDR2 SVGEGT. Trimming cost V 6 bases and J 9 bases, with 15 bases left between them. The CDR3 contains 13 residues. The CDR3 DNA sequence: TGTGCCAGCAGCTCCTCCTTGCAGGGGCCCCAGCATTTT. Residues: CASSSSLQGPQHF.

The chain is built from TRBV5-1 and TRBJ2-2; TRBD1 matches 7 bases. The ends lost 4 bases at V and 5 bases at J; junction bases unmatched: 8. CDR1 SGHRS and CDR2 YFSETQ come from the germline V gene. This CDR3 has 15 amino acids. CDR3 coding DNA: TGCGCCAGCAGCCCAAGGGACAGCCTTACCGGGGAGCTGTTTTTT. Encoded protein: CASSPRDSLTGELFF.

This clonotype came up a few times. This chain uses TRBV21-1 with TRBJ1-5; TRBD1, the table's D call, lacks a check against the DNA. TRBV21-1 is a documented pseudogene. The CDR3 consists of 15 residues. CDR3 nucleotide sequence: TGTGCCAGCAAACCGGGACCCCACTCCGGGCAGCCCCAGCATTTT. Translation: CASKPGPHSGQPQHF.

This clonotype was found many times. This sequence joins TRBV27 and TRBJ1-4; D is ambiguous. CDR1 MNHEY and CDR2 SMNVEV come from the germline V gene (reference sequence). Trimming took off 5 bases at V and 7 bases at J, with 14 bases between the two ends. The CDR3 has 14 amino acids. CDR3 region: CASSPGWNAEKLFF. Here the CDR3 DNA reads TGTGCCAGCAGTCCCGGCTGGAATGCTGAAAAACTGTTTTTT.

CDR3 in amino acids: CASATSGRDSYNEQFF. The DNA of the CDR3 is TGTGCCAGTGCGACTAGCGGGAGGGACTCCTACAATGAGCAGTTCTTC. The chain uses TRBV5-4 and TRBJ2-1, with 14 bases lining up with TRBD2. The CDR3 is 16 residues long. The germline V gene has CDR1 SGHNT and CDR2 YYREEE (reference sequence). J lost 0 bases, V lost 8 bases, and 4 bases had no gene match.

CDR3 amino acids: CASSQRGAGYNSPLHF. The CDR3, as DNA: TGTGCCAGCAGCCAGCGGGGGGCAGGATATAATTCACCCCTCCACTTT. The V and J genes are TRBV14 and TRBJ1-6; D perhaps matches TRBD1 (6 bases). V lost 3 bases to trimming and J lost 4 bases, with 13 bases between them. Looked up from germline, CDR1 is SGHDN and CDR2 is FVKESK. CDR3 length: 16 amino acids.

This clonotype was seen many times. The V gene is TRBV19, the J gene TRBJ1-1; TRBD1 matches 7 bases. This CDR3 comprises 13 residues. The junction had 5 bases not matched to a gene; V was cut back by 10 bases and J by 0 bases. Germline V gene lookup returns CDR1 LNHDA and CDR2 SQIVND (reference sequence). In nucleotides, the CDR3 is TGTGCCACCGGAGGGGGCTTGAACACTGAAGCTTTCTTT. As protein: CATGGGLNTEAFF.

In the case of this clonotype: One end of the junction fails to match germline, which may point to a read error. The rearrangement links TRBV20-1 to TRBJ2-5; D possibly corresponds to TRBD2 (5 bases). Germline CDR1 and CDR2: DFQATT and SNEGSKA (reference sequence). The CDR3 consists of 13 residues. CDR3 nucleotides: TGCAGTGCTGGAGAGGGCCCCCAGGAGACCCAGTACTTC. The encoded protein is CSAGEGPQETQYF.

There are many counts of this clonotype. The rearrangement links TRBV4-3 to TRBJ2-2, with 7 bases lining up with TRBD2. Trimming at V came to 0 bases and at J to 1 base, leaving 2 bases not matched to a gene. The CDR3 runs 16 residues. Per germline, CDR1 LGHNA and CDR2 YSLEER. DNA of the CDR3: TGCGCCAGCAGCCAAGATGGGGGGGGGAACACCGGGGAGCTGTTTTTT. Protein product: CASSQDGGGNTGELFF.

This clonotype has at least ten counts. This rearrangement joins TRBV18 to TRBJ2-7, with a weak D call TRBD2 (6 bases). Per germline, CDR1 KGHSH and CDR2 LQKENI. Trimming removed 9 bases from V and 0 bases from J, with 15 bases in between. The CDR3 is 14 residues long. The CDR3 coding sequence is TGTGCCAGTAGCCCCGCCGGGAGCTCCTACGAGCAGTACTTC. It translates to CASSPAGSSYEQYF.

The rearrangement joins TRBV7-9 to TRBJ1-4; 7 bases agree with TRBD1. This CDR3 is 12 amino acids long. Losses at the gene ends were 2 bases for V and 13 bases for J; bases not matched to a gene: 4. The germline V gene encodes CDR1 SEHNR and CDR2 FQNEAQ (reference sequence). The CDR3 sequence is CASSLPGGRLFF. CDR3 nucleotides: TGTGCCAGCAGCTTACCAGGGGGACGACTGTTTTTT.